This T cell receptor (beta chain) is drawn from a study of T cell responses to AZD1222 COVID-19 vaccine. The study, taken as a whole, reports: Clonal diversity may have been underestimated, and the donors were mostly white British, with more females than males. Per reports, nearly half of all spike-specific TCRs target regions that are unmutated in variants.

Concerning this clone itself: Antigen unknown.

This CDR3 is built from 15 residues. The V end was cut by 5 bases, the J end by 2 bases, with 15 bases between. Germline CDR1 and CDR2: SGHRS and YFSETQ. Clones were read by immunoSEQ multiplex PCR, and TCRdb kept only the in-frame ones, dropping some. Counted here are about 150,000 clones, 94% occurring once; the ten biggest clones make up roughly 1.3%. The receptor was isolated from an adult in good health. This specimen consisted of peripheral blood, obtained on day 0 of AZD1222 vaccination. J is TRBJ2-3 and V is TRBV5-1, with a possible D match to TRBD2 (6 bases). The CDR3 sequence: CASRVSEGLTDTQYF. CDR3 sequence (DNA): TGCGCCAGCAGAGTTAGCGAGGGACTCACAGATACGCAGTATTTT.